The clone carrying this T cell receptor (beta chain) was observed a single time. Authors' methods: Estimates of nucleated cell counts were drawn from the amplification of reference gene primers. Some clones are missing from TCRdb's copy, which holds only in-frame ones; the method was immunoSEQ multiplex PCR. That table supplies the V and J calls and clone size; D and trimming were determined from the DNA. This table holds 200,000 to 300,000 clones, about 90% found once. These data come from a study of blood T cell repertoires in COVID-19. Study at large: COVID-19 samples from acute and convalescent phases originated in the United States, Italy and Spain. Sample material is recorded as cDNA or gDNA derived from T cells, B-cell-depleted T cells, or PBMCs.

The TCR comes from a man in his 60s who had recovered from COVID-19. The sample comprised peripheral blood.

Here the CDR3 DNA reads TGTGCCAGCTCACCTCGCACCAGACTAGCGGGGCCTAGCACAGATACGCAGTATTTT. Protein product: CASSPRTRLAGPSTDTQYF. The V gene is TRBV18, the J gene TRBJ2-3, with TRBD2 identical over 11 bases. Germline V gene data show CDR1 as KGHSH and CDR2 as LQKENI. The V and J ends lost 3 bases and 0 bases, in that order; junction bases with no gene match: 11. The CDR3 spans 19 residues.